The clone carrying this T cell receptor beta chain occurred a few times. The antigen remains unidentified. V lost 2 bases to trimming and J lost 1 base, with 5 bases between them. Germline CDR1 SGHTA, CDR2 FQGTGA. This CDR3 is built from 13 residues. The sample belongs to a study of CD8+ T cells in alopecia areata. Study summary: It was oral tofacitinib, at 5 to 10 mg twice daily, that treated patients received. General study points: TCR sharing across patients was less clear than in mice, possibly HLA-related.

Extracted from the samples, RNA was reverse transcribed into cDNA to serve as the sequencing template. Produced via immunoSEQ multiplex PCR; TCRdb's table is partial and in-frame only. The sample comprises roughly 200,000 clones, roughly 65% of which are singletons, and 1.5% to 2% rests with the top ten. This chain uses TRBV7-3 with TRBJ1-1; D unclear. This receptor was identified in a human donor with alopecia areata. The material sequenced was CD4+ T cells sorted from blood, taken at week 0. The CDR3 bases are TGTGCCAGCAGCTTAGCTGGGAACACTGAAGCTTTCTTT. It yields the protein CASSLAGNTEAFF.